The source of this T cell receptor (beta chain) is a study of blood T cells in healthy people across ages. This clonotype came up a few times. With a J-beta primer mix and a sample-barcoded 5' primer, a second PCR ran about 7 to 12 cycles. Each CDR3 protein is one row after TCRdb ran MiXCR on the 5' RACE reads. The sample consists of around 900,000 distinct CDR3 sequences, 51% of them appearing once. This CDR3 spans 16 amino acids. The ends were cut back, 4 bases at V and 0 bases at J, with 15 bases in the middle. Germline V gene lookup returns CDR1 MNHNY and CDR2 SVGAGI (reference sequence). The clonotype was recovered from a woman in her sixties in good health. V is TRBV6-6 and J is TRBJ2-5, with TRBD1 as a possible D gene (5 bases). What was sequenced was blood. The CDR3, as DNA: TGTGCCAGCAGTTCCCCCTCAGGGTCTCACCAAGAGACCCAGTACTTC. Its translation: CASSSPSGSHQETQYF.